This T cell receptor (beta chain) was identified during a study of blood T cell repertoires in COVID-19. Across the whole study: Samples came from the United States, Italy and Spain, spanning acute and convalescent COVID-19. In each case, the material was cDNA or gDNA derived from T cells, B-cell-depleted T cells, or PBMCs.

The CDR3 runs to 12 residues. Germline assignment: CDR1 ENHRY and CDR2 SYGVKD. Trimming stripped 10 bases from V and 4 bases from J, with 10 bases between. Per the study methods: Counts of nucleated cells, estimated from reference gene primer amplification, were obtained. Sequenced by immunoSEQ multiplex PCR; TCRdb stores in-frame clones only, minus some. That table gives V, J and clone size, and the DNA gave D and trimming. The repertoire includes about 99,000 clones, over 70% of them detected once, and under 15% sits in the top ten. The clonotype originates from a human donor in a cohort sampled during active or convalescent COVID-19. What was sequenced was peripheral blood. The chain recombines TRBV10-3 with TRBJ1-4; no reliable D call. CDR3 sequence: CATRAFNEKLFF. Here the CDR3 DNA reads TGTGCCACCAGAGCCTTTAATGAAAAACTGTTTTTT.